These 21 T cell receptor beta chains share one sample of origin, sequenced in a study of blood T cell repertoires in COVID-19. Assay used: immunoSEQ multiplex PCR; TCRdb lists only in-frame clones, some missing. The sample includes 53,000 or so clones, approximately 80% of them seen just once. Source material: peripheral blood. The receptors originated from a human donor in a cohort sampled during active COVID-19.

The chain employs TRBV7-6 and TRBJ2-2; D perhaps matches TRBD1 (6 bases). The CDR3 is made up of 16 amino acids. Germline lookup yields CDR1 SGHVS and CDR2 FNYEAQ. V lost 1 base and J 7 bases, leaving 16 bases between the germline ends. The CDR3 bases are TGTGCCAGCAGCTTAGTGAAAGGGCAGGGGCACGGGGAGCTGTTTTTT. As protein: CASSLVKGQGHGELFF.

The chain is built from TRBV18 and TRBJ1-1; D uncertain. This CDR3 comprises 13 residues. Deletions cut 3 bases from V and 5 bases from J, with 10 bases between. From germline, CDR1 is KGHSH and CDR2 LQKENI. CDR3 bases: TGTGCCAGCTCACCTCGGGGTGGAACTGAAGCTTTCTTT. As protein: CASSPRGGTEAFF.

This rearrangement joins TRBV28 to TRBJ1-6, with a tentative D call TRBD1 (5 bases). V was trimmed by 4 bases and J by 10 bases, leaving 14 bases between them. The CDR3 has 14 residues. Germline lookup yields CDR1 MDHEN and CDR2 SYDVKM. CDR3 sequence (DNA): TGTGCCAGCAGTTCCCCGGAAGGGGTGTCACCCCTCCACTTT. Translating it yields CASSSPEGVSPLHF.

V gene TRBV3-1 (or the pseudogene TRBV3-2) combines with J gene TRBJ2-5, with D possibly matching TRBD2 (6 bases). Trimming stripped 0 bases from V and 5 bases from J, with 16 bases between. The CDR3 is made up of 16 amino acids. Per germline, CDR1 LGHDT and CDR2 YNNKEL (reference sequence). The chain's CDR3 is CASSQDVVTRVETQYF. The CDR3 DNA follows: TGTGCCAGCAGCCAAGATGTCGTGACTAGAGTGGAGACCCAGTACTTC.

The V gene is TRBV24-1, the J gene TRBJ2-1, with D possibly TRBD1 on 5 matching bases. CDR1 is KGHDR, CDR2 SFDVKD, per germline. Trimming removed 4 bases at V and 7 bases at J, with 19 bases between. CDR3 size: 16 residues. The CDR3 region is CATSDPSTAPGNEQFF. The CDR3 nucleotides read TGTGCCACCAGTGACCCGTCGACAGCTCCCGGGAATGAGCAGTTCTTC.

Remarks on this clone: One end of the junction does not line up with germline, which may come from a read error. The J gene is TRBJ1-1, the V gene TRBV9, with 7 positions matching TRBD1. CDR1 is SGDLS and CDR2 is YYNGEE in the germline V gene. This CDR3 spans 15 amino acids. CDR3 sequence (DNA): TGTGCCAGCAGCGTAGAAACAGGGGCGAGACCTGAGGCTTTCTTT. This gives the protein CASSVETGARPEAFF.

The genes are TRBV18 and TRBJ2-3, with D perhaps TRBD1 (6 bases). The CDR3 has 11 amino acids. Per the germline V gene, CDR1 is KGHSH and CDR2 is LQKENI. Trimming took off 5 bases at V and 10 bases at J, with 10 bases between the two ends. The CDR3 loop reads CASSDRLSQYF. In nucleotides, the CDR3 is TGTGCCAGCTCAGACAGGTTATCGCAGTATTTT.

CDR3 residues: CASSQAPGQGHGYTF. Here the CDR3 DNA reads TGCGCCAGCAGCCAAGCCCCAGGACAGGGGCATGGCTACACCTTC. V usage is TRBV4-3 and J usage is TRBJ1-2; TRBD1 agrees at 9 bases. With V trimmed by 1 base and J by 6 bases, 6 bases remained unmatched. The germline CDR1 and CDR2 sequences are LGHNA and YSLEER. This CDR3 is built from 15 residues.

The chain joins TRBV2 to TRBJ2-1, with TRBD2 matching over 7 bases. V was clipped by 6 bases and J by 0 bases; unmatched bases: 5. CDR1 SNHLY and CDR2 FYNNEI come from the germline V gene. The CDR3 loop spans 15 amino acids. CDR3 coding DNA: TGTGCCAGCAGGTTCGGGGGGAGCTCCTACAATGAGCAGTTCTTC. Protein product: CASRFGGSSYNEQFF.

This chain connects TRBV6-5 to TRBJ1-2; 7 nucleotides line up with TRBD1. The CDR3 length is 14 residues. V was pared by 9 bases and J by 8 bases, with 15 bases of the junction left unmatched. Germline values: CDR1 MNHEY, CDR2 SVGAGI. The CDR3 DNA is TGTGCCAGTGTTGGCAGGGGGAAATATAACGGCTACACCTTC. Protein sequence: CASVGRGKYNGYTF.

The V call is TRBV5-1, the J call TRBJ1-1; D uncertain. Trimming shortened V by 1 base and J by 7 bases, and 8 bases separated the two germline ends. Germline V lookup: CDR1 SGHRS, CDR2 YFSETQ. This CDR3 has 12 amino acids. CDR3 nucleotide sequence: TGCGCCAGCAGCTTGACGCGGGATGAAGCTTTCTTT. The encoded protein is CASSLTRDEAFF.

The sample holds a few counts of this clone. The CDR3 bases are TGTGCCGTCACGACAGTACCCCAAAACATTCAGTACTTC. This sequence encodes CAVTTVPQNIQYF. The V gene is TRBV19, the J gene TRBJ2-4, with D maybe TRBD1 (5 bases). Germline values: CDR1 LNHDA, CDR2 SQIVND (reference sequence). The ends were cut back, 11 bases at V and 5 bases at J, with 16 bases in the middle. CDR3 length: 13 amino acids.

The chain links TRBV5-1 to TRBJ2-5; D is perhaps TRBD2 (6 bases). CDR1 SGHRS and CDR2 YFSETQ come from the germline V gene. There are 14 residues in the CDR3. V lost 3 bases, J lost 2 bases, and 11 bases lay in between. As DNA, the CDR3 is TGCGCCAGCAGCTGGGCTGGGGGGCAAGAGACCCAGTACTTC. Translated: CASSWAGGQETQYF.

This chain links TRBV25-1 with TRBJ2-5, with 9 bases lining up with TRBD2. Trimming at V came to 4 bases and at J to 4 bases, leaving 4 bases not matched to a gene. In germline, CDR1 is MGHDK, CDR2 SYGVNS. This CDR3 region has 14 residues. This chain's CDR3 is CASSARTSVETQYF. DNA for the CDR3: TGTGCCAGCAGTGCCCGGACTAGCGTAGAGACCCAGTACTTC.

J is TRBJ2-5 and V is TRBV7-9; D is unclear. Germline lookup yields CDR1 SEHNR and CDR2 FQNEAQ (reference sequence). Trimming stripped 6 bases from V and 1 base from J, with 12 bases between. The CDR3 spans 14 residues. CDR3 DNA: TGTGCCAGCAGTGGAGATCAAAGCCAAGAGACCCAGTACTTC. Translated: CASSGDQSQETQYF.

The CDR3 DNA sequence: TGTGCCAGCAGCGTAGCACCTACTGGCACAGATACGCAGTATTTT. This codes for CASSVAPTGTDTQYF. V gene TRBV9 combines with J gene TRBJ2-3; D unclear. Per the germline V gene, CDR1 is SGDLS and CDR2 is YYNGEE. The CDR3 totals 15 residues. V lost 0 bases to trimming and J lost 1 base, with 9 bases between them.

This chain links TRBV2 with TRBJ1-2, with TRBD1 identical over 9 bases. The CDR3 is 14 residues long. V dropped 4 bases and J dropped 6; count of bases not matched to a gene: 6. From germline, CDR1 is SNHLY and CDR2 FYNNEI. The CDR3 DNA reads as TGTGCCAGCAGTGGCACAGGGGGCGTTAATGGCTACACCTTC. Translated, it gives CASSGTGGVNGYTF.

This chain connects TRBV14 to TRBJ1-6, with D unresolved. CDR1 and CDR2 from the germline V gene are SGHDN and FVKESK. Trimming removed 0 bases at V and 10 bases at J, with 10 bases between. This CDR3 has 14 residues. Written as DNA, the CDR3 is TGTGCCAGCAGCCAAGATCTAGCGAGGTCACCCCTCCACTTT. This sequence encodes CASSQDLARSPLHF.

This clone was detected only once. The J gene is TRBJ2-7, the V gene TRBV11-2; D is uncertain. CDR1 and CDR2 (germline): SGHAT, FQNNGV. The CDR3 totals 11 residues. Deletions cut 4 bases from V and 4 bases from J, with 5 bases between. CDR3 nucleotides: TGTGCCAGCAGCTCTACTTACGAGCAGTACTTC. It is translated as CASSSTYEQYF.

The chain links TRBV28 to TRBJ2-1; 11 bases align to TRBD2. This CDR3 is 16 amino acids long. Losses at the gene ends were 6 bases for V and 7 bases for J; bases not matched to a gene: 11. The germline V gene encodes CDR1 MDHEN and CDR2 SYDVKM. In DNA form, the CDR3 reads TGTGCCAGCAGGGAAAGACTAGCGGGATTAGATAATGAGCAGTTCTTC. Protein product: CASRERLAGLDNEQFF.

This rearrangement joins TRBV25-1 to TRBJ2-7, with D possibly matching TRBD1 (6 bases). CDR1 is MGHDK, CDR2 SYGVNS, per germline. The CDR3 extends over 13 amino acids. Trimming took 4 bases from V and 2 from J, leaving 9 bases between them. In DNA, the CDR3 is TGTGCCAGCAGTGGTACAGGGACCTACGAGCAGTACTTC. It yields the protein CASSGTGTYEQYF.